Listed below are T cell receptor beta chains from one sample, sequenced in a study of shared clonotypes between healthy human individuals. Sequencing used immunoSEQ multiplex PCR; TCRdb keeps in-frame clones, though not all of them. Here the sample spans 550,000 to 600,000 clones, around three quarters being singletons. Material for sequencing was PBMCs. Source of these receptors: a woman in her thirties or forties in good health. Some clones in this sample may be carry-over from other donors' samples. The CDR3 runs from the conserved cysteine through the conserved F or W. D genes are given only for firm matches. Rows give clone size only sometimes, using once, few, many, or a class for an expanded clone.

j_call: TRBJ1-4
v_call: TRBV7-9
d_call: NA
clone_size: NA
cdr3_nt: TGTGCCAGCAGCTTAACGGACTTAGCGGGGCTGTTTTTT
cdr3_aa: CASSLTDLAGLFF

j_call: TRBJ1-1
v_call: TRBV28
d_call: NA
clone_size: few
cdr3_nt: TGTGCCAGCAGTGCAGGTACGAGAACTGAAGCTTTCTTT
cdr3_aa: CASSAGTRTEAFF

j_call: TRBJ1-2
v_call: TRBV5-1
d_call: NA
clone_size: NA
cdr3_nt: TGCGCCAGCAGCTTGGACGGGGCACGGACGGGAGGCTACACCTTC
cdr3_aa: CASSLDGARTGGYTF

j_call: TRBJ2-5
v_call: TRBV4-2
d_call: NA
clone_size: many
cdr3_nt: TGTGCCAGCAGCCAAGATAAGGGGAGTGCGGGCCAAGAGACCCAGTACTTC
cdr3_aa: CASSQDKGSAGQETQYF

j_call: TRBJ2-7
v_call: TRBV10-3
d_call: TRBD1
clone_size: NA
cdr3_nt: TGTGCCATCAGGGGGACAGGGGCCTACGAGCAGTACTTC
cdr3_aa: CAIRGTGAYEQYF

j_call: TRBJ2-1
v_call: TRBV7-9
d_call: TRBD2
clone_size: many
cdr3_nt: TGTGCCAGCAGCTTAATCAGCGGGAGCGATGAGCAGTTCTTC
cdr3_aa: CASSLISGSDEQFF

j_call: TRBJ2-1
v_call: TRBV5-1
d_call: TRBD2
clone_size: many
cdr3_nt: TGCGCCAGCAGCTCGACTAGCGGGAGCAATGAGCAGTTCTTC
cdr3_aa: CASSSTSGSNEQFF

j_call: TRBJ1-1
v_call: TRBV15
d_call: NA
clone_size: NA
cdr3_nt: TGTGCCACCAGCAGGGGGGGTGGGATGAACACTGAAGCTTTCTTT
cdr3_aa: CATSRGGGMNTEAFF

j_call: TRBJ1-2
v_call: TRBV5-4
d_call: NA
clone_size: few
cdr3_nt: TGTGCCAGCAGCTGGGAGCACAGGTATAACTATGGCTACACCTTC
cdr3_aa: CASSWEHRYNYGYTF

j_call: TRBJ2-5
v_call: TRBV7-6
d_call: TRBD2
clone_size: NA
cdr3_nt: TGTGCCAGCAGCACCACTAGCGGGAGGGCCTTGAGGGAGACCCAGTACTTC
cdr3_aa: CASSTTSGRALRETQYF

j_call: TRBJ1-2
v_call: TRBV7-2
d_call: NA
clone_size: NA
cdr3_nt: TGTGCCAGCAGCTTAGACACCCATTATGGCTACACCTTC
cdr3_aa: CASSLDTHYGYTF

j_call: TRBJ2-5
v_call: TRBV5-4
d_call: NA
clone_size: NA
cdr3_nt: TGTGCCAGCAGCTTGGGAGACCCTTCTGGGACCCAGTACTTC
cdr3_aa: CASSLGDPSGTQYF

j_call: TRBJ2-5
v_call: TRBV5-1
d_call: NA
clone_size: NA
cdr3_nt: TGCGCCAGCAGCTTCACACGGCAAGAGACCCAGTACTTC
cdr3_aa: CASSFTRQETQYF

j_call: TRBJ1-2
v_call: TRBV11-1
d_call: NA
clone_size: few
cdr3_nt: TGTGCCAGCAGCCCCGGGGGCAGCTATGGCTACACCTTC
cdr3_aa: CASSPGGSYGYTF